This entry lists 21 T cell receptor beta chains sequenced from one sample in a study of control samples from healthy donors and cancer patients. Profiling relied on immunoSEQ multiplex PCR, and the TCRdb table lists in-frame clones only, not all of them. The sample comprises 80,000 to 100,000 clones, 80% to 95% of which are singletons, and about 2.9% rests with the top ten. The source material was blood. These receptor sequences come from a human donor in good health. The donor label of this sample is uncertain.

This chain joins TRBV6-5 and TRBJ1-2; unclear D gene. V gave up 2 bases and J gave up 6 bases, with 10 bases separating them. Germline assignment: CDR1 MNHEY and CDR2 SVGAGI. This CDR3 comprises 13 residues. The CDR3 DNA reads TGTGCCAGCAGTTACGAGGGAGTTGATGGCTACACCTTC. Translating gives CASSYEGVDGYTF.

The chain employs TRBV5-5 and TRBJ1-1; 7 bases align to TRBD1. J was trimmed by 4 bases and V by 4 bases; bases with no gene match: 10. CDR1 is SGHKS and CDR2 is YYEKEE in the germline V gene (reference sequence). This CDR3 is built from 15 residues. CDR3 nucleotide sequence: TGTGCCAGCAGCCCCCAGGGGGTGGGGTTCACTGAAGCTTTCTTT. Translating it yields CASSPQGVGFTEAFF.

The CDR3 sequence: CASRQDGNSGNTIYF. DNA for the CDR3: TGTGCCAGCAGACAGGACGGAAACTCTGGAAACACCATATATTTT. The chain couples TRBV14 to TRBJ1-3; weak D call: TRBD1 (5 bases). Trimming took off 6 bases at V and 0 bases at J, with 12 bases between the two ends. CDR3 length equals 15 residues. CDR1 SGHDN and CDR2 FVKESK come from the germline V gene. Combining the CDR3 with reference TRBV14 and TRBJ1-3 gives the whole variable domain EAGVTQFPSHSVIEKGQTVTLRCDPISGHDNLYWYRRVMGKEIKFLLHFVKESKQDESGMPNNRFLAERTGGTYSTLKVQPAELEDSGVYFCASRQDGNSGNTIYFGEGSWLTVV.

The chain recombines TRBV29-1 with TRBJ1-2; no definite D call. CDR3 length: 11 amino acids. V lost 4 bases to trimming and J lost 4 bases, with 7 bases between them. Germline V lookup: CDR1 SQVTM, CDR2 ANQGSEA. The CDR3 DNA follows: TGCAGCGTTGGGGATACCTATGGCTACACCTTC. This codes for CSVGDTYGYTF.

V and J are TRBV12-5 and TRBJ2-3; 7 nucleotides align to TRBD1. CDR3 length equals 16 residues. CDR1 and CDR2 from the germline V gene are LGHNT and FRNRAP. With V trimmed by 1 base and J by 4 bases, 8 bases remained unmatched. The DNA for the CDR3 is TGTGCTAGTGGTTTGGCGCTGACAGGGAAGTCAGATACGCAGTATTTT. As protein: CASGLALTGKSDTQYF.

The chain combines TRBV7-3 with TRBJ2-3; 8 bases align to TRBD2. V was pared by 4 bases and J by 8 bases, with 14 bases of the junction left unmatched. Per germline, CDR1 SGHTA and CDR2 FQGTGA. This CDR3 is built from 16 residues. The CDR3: CASSSGLAGPTTTQYF. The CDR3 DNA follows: TGTGCCAGCAGCTCCGGACTAGCCGGACCAACGACTACGCAGTATTTT.

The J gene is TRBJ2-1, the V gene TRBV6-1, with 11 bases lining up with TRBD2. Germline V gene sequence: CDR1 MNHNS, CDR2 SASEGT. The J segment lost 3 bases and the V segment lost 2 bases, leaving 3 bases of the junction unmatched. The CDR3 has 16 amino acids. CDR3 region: CASSELTSGDYNEQFF. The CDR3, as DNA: TGTGCCAGCAGTGAATTGACTAGCGGGGACTACAATGAGCAGTTCTTC.

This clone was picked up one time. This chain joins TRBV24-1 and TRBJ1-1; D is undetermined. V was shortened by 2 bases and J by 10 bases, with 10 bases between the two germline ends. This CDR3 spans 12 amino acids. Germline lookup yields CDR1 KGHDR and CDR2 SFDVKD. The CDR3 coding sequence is TGTGCCACCAGTGATTCGATTAGCGCAGCTTTCTTT. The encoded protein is CATSDSISAAFF.

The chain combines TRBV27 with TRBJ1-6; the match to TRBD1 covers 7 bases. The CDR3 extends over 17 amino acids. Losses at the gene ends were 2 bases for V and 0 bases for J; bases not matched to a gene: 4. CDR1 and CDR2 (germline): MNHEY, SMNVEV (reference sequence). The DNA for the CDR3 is TGTGCCAGCAGTTTACCGCGGGACAGCTCCTATAATTCACCCCTCCACTTT. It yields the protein CASSLPRDSSYNSPLHF.

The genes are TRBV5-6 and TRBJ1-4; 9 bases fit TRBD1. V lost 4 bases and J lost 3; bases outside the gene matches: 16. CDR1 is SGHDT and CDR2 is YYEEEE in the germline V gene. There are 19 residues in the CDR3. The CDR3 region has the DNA TGTGCCAGCAGCAAGAGGGTCGGGACAGGGTATGTGGCTAATGAAAAACTGTTTTTT. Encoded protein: CASSKRVGTGYVANEKLFF.

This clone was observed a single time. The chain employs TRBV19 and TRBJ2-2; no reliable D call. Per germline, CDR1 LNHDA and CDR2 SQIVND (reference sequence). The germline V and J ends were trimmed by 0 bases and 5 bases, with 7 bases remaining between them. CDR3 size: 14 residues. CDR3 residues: CASSIDVQTGELFF. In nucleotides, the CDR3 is TGTGCCAGTAGTATAGATGTACAAACCGGGGAGCTGTTTTTT.

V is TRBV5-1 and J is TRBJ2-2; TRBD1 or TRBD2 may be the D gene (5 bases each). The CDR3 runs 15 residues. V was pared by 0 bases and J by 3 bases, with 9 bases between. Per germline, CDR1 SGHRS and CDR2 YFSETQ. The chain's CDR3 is CASSLVQGDTGELFF. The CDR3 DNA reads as TGCGCCAGCAGCTTGGTTCAGGGAGACACCGGGGAGCTGTTTTTT.

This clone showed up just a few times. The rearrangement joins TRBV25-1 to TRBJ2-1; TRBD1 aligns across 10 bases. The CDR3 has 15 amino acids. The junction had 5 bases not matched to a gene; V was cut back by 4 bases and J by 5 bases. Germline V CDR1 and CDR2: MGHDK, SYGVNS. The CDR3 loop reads CASSADRGSDNEQFF. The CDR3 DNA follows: TGTGCCAGCAGTGCGGACAGGGGGTCAGACAATGAGCAGTTCTTC.

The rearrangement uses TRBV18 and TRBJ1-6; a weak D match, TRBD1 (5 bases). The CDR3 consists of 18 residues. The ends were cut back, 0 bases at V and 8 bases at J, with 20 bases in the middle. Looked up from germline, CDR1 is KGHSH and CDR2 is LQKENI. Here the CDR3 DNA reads TGTGCCAGCTCACCACCGAATTTCGTAACAGGTGCTCATTCACCCCTCCACTTT. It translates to CASSPPNFVTGAHSPLHF.

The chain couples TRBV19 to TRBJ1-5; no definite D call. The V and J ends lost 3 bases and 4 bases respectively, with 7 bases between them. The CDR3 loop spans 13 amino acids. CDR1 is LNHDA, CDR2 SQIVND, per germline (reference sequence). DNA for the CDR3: TGTGCCAGTAGTATCGCAAGGAATCAGCCCCAGCATTTT. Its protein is CASSIARNQPQHF.

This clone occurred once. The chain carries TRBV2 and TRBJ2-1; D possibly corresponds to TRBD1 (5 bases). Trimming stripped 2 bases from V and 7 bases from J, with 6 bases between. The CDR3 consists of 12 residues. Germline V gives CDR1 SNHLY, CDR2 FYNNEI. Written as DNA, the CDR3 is TGTGCCAGCAGTGAATACAGGAATGAGCAGTTCTTC. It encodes CASSEYRNEQFF.

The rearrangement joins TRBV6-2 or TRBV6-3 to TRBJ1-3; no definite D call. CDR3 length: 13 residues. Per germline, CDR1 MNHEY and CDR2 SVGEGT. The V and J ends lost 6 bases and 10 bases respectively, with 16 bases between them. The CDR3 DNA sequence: TGTGCCAGCAGCCCCTCGGAGGCCGGGACCATATATTTT. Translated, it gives CASSPSEAGTIYF.

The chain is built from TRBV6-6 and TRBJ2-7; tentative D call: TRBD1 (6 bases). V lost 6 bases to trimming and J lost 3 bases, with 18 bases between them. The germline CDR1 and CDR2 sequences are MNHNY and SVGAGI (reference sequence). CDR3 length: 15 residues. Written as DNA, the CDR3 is TGTGCCAGCAGAAATAGACAGGAAGGTTTCTACGAGCAGTACTTC. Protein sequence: CASRNRQEGFYEQYF.

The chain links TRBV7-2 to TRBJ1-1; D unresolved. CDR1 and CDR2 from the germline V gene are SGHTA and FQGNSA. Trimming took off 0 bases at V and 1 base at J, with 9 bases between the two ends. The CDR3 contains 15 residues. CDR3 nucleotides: TGTGCCAGCAGCTTAGCCTCGGTGGGGAACACTGAAGCTTTCTTT. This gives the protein CASSLASVGNTEAFF.

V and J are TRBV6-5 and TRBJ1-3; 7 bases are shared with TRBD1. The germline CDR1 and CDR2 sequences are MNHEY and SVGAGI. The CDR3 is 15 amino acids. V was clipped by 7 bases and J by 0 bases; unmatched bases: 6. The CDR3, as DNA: TGTGCCAGCAAAACAGGGGCCATCTCTGGAAACACCATATATTTT. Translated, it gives CASKTGAISGNTIYF.

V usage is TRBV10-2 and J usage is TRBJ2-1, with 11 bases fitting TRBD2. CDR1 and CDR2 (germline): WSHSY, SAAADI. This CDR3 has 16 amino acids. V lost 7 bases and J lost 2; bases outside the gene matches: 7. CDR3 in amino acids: CASTDYSGGAYNEQFF. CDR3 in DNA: TGCGCCAGCACAGATTATAGCGGGGGGGCCTACAATGAGCAGTTCTTC.